This T cell receptor beta chain was identified during a study of blood T cell repertoires in COVID-19 (dated by TCRdb to 2020 to 2022). About the investigation overall: Collaborator samples came from the United States, Italy and Spain and covered acute and convalescent phases of COVID-19. A freely available public database, intended as a resource for researchers studying the immune response to SARS-CoV-2, is where the repertoires were released. Deeply sampled blood TCRbeta repertoires from subjects exposed to, actively infected with, or recovered from COVID-19 were included in the dataset. Samples were obtained from the ongoing ImmuneRACE study (first 160 participants) and from over 1,000 subjects provided by 6 global collaborators. Sample metadata almost always included a de-identified subject ID, COVID-19 status, age in years and sex. Where HLA class I and class II types were available, the types were taken from metadata supplied by the sample provider, not from assay-based typing. The material from the prospective study consisted of cDNA or gDNA derived from T cells, B-cell-depleted T cells, or PBMCs.

The collaborating institutions used their own protocols to collect whole blood in K2EDTA tubes. For TCRbeta analysis, collaborators shipped samples in one of three forms: frozen whole blood, isolated PBMCs, or DNA extracted from either of those sample types. TCRbeta CDR3 regions were amplified from genomic DNA using the immunoSEQ Assay, a bias-controlled multiplex PCR. Turning to the authors' computational methods: Within the assay, amplification of reference gene primers was used to estimate how many nucleated cells each sample contained. Sequence reads were collapsed and filtered to measure the absolute abundance of every unique TCRbeta CDR3 rearrangement. For each sample, productive Simpson clonality was calculated by taking the square root of Simpson's diversity index across productive rearrangements. TCRdb took this table from immuneACCESS and kept in-frame rearrangements with V and J called. Such tables lack part of the clones; where checked against another copy, unresolved V genes explain under half of the gap, and the rest is unexplained. Clone size and the V and J calls come from that table; the DNA yielded D and trimming. The sample yields fewer than 250,000 clones; less than 85% were counted once. The ten largest clonotypes hold approximately 13% of the sample.

Regarding this clone: The clone's antigen remains unknown. No qualities accompany the bases; no much larger clone lies one base away.

Taken from the germline V gene, the CDR1 and CDR2 loops are MDHEN and SYDVKM. The V end gives up 6 bases and the J end 1 base, leaving 2 bases in the junction not matched to a gene. The CDR3 measures 14 amino acids from cysteine to phenylalanine. The entry retains the CDR3 DNA only, 42 bases that are in frame from base 1. Results and caveats for the whole study, not just this receptor: Clinical and demographic metadata were provided uncurated, with the amount varying by source and participant.

The receptor comes from a woman in her forties or fifties with acute or convalescent COVID-19. The sequence links TRBV28 to TRBJ2-3; TRBD2 aligns with 9 central bases. Sample: peripheral blood. The CDR3 protein sequence reads: CASRPSGGTDTQYF. The nucleotides read TGTGCCAGCAGACCTAGCGGGGGCACAGATACGCAGTATTTT. Reference TRBV28 and TRBJ2-3 genes cover what lies past the CDR3, so the full variable domain is DVKVTQSSRYLVKRTGEKVFLECVQDMDHENMFWYRQDPGLGLRLIYFSYDVKMKEKGDIPEGYSVSREKKERFSLILESASTNQTSMYLCASRPSGGTDTQYFGPGTRLTVL.